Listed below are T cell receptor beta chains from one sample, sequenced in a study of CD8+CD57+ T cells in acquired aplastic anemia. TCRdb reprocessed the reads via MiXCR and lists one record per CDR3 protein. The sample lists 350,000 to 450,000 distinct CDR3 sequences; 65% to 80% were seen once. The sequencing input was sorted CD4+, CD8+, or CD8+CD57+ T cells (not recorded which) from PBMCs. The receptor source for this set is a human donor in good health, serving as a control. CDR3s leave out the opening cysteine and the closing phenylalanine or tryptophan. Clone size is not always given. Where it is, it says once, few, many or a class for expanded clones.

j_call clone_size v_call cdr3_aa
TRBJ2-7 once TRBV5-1 ASGSYEQY
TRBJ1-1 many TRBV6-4 ASRPDGAPTEAF
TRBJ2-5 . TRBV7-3 ASTGGTQTHY
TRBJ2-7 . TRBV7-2 ASSTTRQETQYF
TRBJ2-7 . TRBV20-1 SARQVPSYEY
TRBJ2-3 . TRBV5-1 ASSFAQGPRDTQY
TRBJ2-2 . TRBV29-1 SVFTGTSGTAELF
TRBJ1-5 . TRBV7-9 ASSLSTYHEQFFH
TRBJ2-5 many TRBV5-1 ASSLGPGTQY
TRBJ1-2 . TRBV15 ATSKTPGQGANGYT
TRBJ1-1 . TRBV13 ASSLMGKNTEAF
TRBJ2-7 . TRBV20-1 SAIDRGPTYEQY
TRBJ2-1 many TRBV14 ASSQTLGDRNNEQF
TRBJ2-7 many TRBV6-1 ASNVLGERTYEQY
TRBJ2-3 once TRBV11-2 ASSLLVGETSTDTQY
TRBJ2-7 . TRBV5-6 ASSLSQASSYEQY
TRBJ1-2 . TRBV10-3 AISLGGKHHT
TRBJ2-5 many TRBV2 ASSTGRQETQY
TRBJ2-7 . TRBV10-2 ASSARRGGDHEQY
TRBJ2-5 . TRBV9 ASSAGQPRTSDETQY
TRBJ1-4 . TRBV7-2 ASSLARGQTEALF
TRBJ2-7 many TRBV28 ATTGGGLYEQY
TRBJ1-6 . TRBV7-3 ASSVVRCSPLP
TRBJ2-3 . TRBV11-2 ASSISNQGTDTQY
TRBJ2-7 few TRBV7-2 ASRYSTGYEQY
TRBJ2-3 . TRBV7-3 ASSFIDRGQY
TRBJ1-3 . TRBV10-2 ASSPRELKNNAF
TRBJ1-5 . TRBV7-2 ASSLGTYNSPLHQH
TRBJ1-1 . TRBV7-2 ASSQETAWTADTEAF
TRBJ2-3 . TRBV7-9 ASSSIGTGTATDTQY
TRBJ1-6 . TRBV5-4 ASSLLGGTGNSPLH
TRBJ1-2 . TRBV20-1 SASFRGTDYT
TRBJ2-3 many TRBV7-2 ASSPPRTGYTDTQY
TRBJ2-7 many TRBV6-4 ASSDWGAGGRYEQY
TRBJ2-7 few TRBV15 ATSRDLTGGWNEQY
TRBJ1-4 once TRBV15 ATRGQGTGGDHNEKLF
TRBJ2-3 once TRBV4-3 ASSAGLAGAGGTQY
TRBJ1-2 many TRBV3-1 ASSQETNYGYT
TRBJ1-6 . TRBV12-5 ASGFNRNSPLH
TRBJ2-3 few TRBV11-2 ASSLPGLAGELDTQY
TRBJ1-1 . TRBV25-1 SASSLSMFGEAF
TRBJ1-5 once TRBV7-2 ASSGKEAEEQFFH
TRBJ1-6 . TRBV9 ASSSAAPNSPLH
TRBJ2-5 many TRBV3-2 ASSILGRLETQY
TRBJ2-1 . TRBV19 ASSMAGEREEF
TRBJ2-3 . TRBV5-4 ASSLDTPDTQY
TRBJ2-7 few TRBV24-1 ASSYPISGGAHNEQY
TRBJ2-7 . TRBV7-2 ASSYGQGSYEQY
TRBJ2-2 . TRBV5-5 ASSLSSGRNTGELF
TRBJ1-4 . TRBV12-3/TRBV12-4 ASSQAHREKLF
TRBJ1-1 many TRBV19 ASSFSLSRPNTEAF